These T cell receptor beta chains were read from a single sample in a study of T cells in localized non-small cell lung cancer. Libraries were prepared by immunoSEQ multiplex PCR; TCRdb keeps only in-frame clonotypes and omits some of them. This table holds 10,000 to 13,000 clones, about 73% found once. The sample here was peripheral blood, taken before any cancer treatment. These receptors all stem from a male donor at least 60 years old with stage I lung adenocarcinoma. Each CDR3 is given without its conserved first and last residue. Fields, in order: V gene, D gene, CDR3 protein. D genes are given only for firm matches.

>TRBV7-3|.
ASSPQGGRTQY
>TRBV29-1|.
SVEVRRWSNTEAF
>TRBV5-6|.
ASSEYRAHGYT
>TRBV7-9|.
ASSFGSSYEQY
>TRBV5-1|TRBD1
ASRQGLQETQY
>TRBV7-3|.
ASRAPISTHYEQY
>TRBV11-2|TRBD2
ASSLSGTQTGELF
>TRBV7-8|TRBD2
ASSAVRGVGSYEQY
>TRBV6-4|.
ASSVDSLGYEQY
>TRBV28|.
ASRASGPPTDTQY
>TRBV19|.
ASSMRRFYGYT